Shown below are 19 T cell receptor beta chains from a single sample sequenced in a study of OX40 agonist ivuxolimab in advanced cancers. Libraries were prepared by immunoSEQ multiplex PCR; TCRdb keeps only in-frame clonotypes and omits some of them. The sample contains about 14,000 clones, around 82% of which appear only once. The sample was CD4+ or CD8+ T cells sorted from blood, taken in a trial of the OX40 agonist ivuxolimab. The receptors were gathered from an adult with an advanced solid tumor such as melanoma, head and neck, liver or kidney cancer.

The chain combines TRBV9 with TRBJ1-2; 12 bases agree with TRBD1. The CDR3 runs to 16 residues. From germline, CDR1 is SGDLS and CDR2 YYNGEE. V was pared by 0 bases and J by 7 bases, with 7 bases of the junction left unmatched. The CDR3 reads CASSVEEGQGAGGYTF. The CDR3 bases are TGTGCCAGCAGCGTAGAAGAGGGACAGGGGGCGGGTGGCTACACCTTC.

The chain employs TRBV11-3 and TRBJ2-1; no clear D. The CDR3 sequence is 13 residues long. V dropped 8 bases and J dropped 6 bases, with 14 bases sitting between them. Germline V gene data show CDR1 as SGHNT and CDR2 as YENEEA. CDR3 coding DNA: TGTGCCAGCTGGAAAGGTGGTCTCAATGAGCAGTTCTTC. As protein: CASWKGGLNEQFF. Supplemented by reference TRBV11-3 and TRBJ2-1, the full variable domain reads EAGVVQSPRYKIIEKKQPVAFWCNPISGHNTLYWYLQNLGQGPELLIRYENEEAVDDSQLPKDRFSAERLKGVDSTLKIQPAELGDSAVYLCASWKGGLNEQFFGPGTRLTVL.

In this sample, this clone turned up once. The chain combines TRBV7-6 with TRBJ1-1; D call uncertain. Trimming pared 5 bases from V and 0 bases from J, leaving 7 bases between. The germline CDR1 and CDR2 sequences are SGHVS and FNYEAQ. The CDR3 is made up of 13 amino acids. Written as DNA, the CDR3 is TGTGCCAGCAGCCAGGAGGTGAACACTGAAGCTTTCTTT. Amino acid sequence: CASSQEVNTEAFF.

The V and J genes are TRBV4-2 and TRBJ1-1, with a tentative D call TRBD1 (6 bases). V was cut by 5 bases and J by 1 base, with 17 bases left in between. CDR1 is LGHNA, CDR2 YNFKEQ, per germline. The CDR3 length is 16 residues. CDR3 DNA: TGTGCCAGCAGCTTATCTACCGGGACAAGGAACACTGAAGCTTTCTTT. It codes for CASSLSTGTRNTEAFF.

The rearrangement uses TRBV7-9 and TRBJ1-2; D is perhaps TRBD1 (6 bases). The CDR3 totals 14 residues. Germline V lookup: CDR1 SEHNR, CDR2 FQNEAQ (reference sequence). V lost 5 bases and J lost 2, with 12 bases in between. CDR3 sequence: CASSTGTENYGYTF. The CDR3 DNA follows: TGTGCCAGCAGCACAGGGACGGAAAACTATGGCTACACCTTC.

This sequence joins TRBV6-5 and TRBJ1-1; D possibly corresponds to TRBD1 (5 bases). CDR1 MNHEY and CDR2 SVGAGI come from the germline V gene. Trimming cost V 2 bases and J 3 bases, with 10 bases left between them. The CDR3 is 14 residues long. CDR3: CASSYARAHTEAFF. The CDR3 DNA is TGTGCCAGCAGTTACGCCAGGGCGCACACTGAAGCTTTCTTT.

This chain links TRBV19 with TRBJ2-1; D is possibly TRBD2 (5 bases). CDR3 size: 12 residues. Germline CDR1 reads LNHDA; CDR2 reads SQIVND (reference sequence). The V end was cut by 1 base, the J end by 11 bases, with 9 bases between. CDR3 amino acids: CASSIGGHQQFF. The CDR3 DNA follows: TGTGCCAGTAGTATAGGAGGGCACCAGCAGTTCTTC.

The rearrangement links TRBV4-1 to TRBJ2-3, with D unclear. The CDR3 consists of 13 residues. The germline gives CDR1 MGHRA, CDR2 YSYEKL. V was pared by 0 bases and J by 5 bases, with 6 bases between. The CDR3 sequence is CASSQDHGDTQYF. In nucleotides, the CDR3 is TGCGCCAGCAGCCAAGATCACGGAGATACGCAGTATTTT.

This chain uses TRBV19 with TRBJ1-1; D not certain. The V end was cut by 6 bases, the J end by 1 base, with 12 bases between. This CDR3 comprises 14 residues. Germline V lookup: CDR1 LNHDA, CDR2 SQIVND (reference sequence). The CDR3 nucleotides are TGTGCCAGTAGCCGTGCAGCCGAGAACACTGAAGCTTTCTTT. It encodes CASSRAAENTEAFF.

In DNA form, the CDR3 reads TGTGCCAGCAGCCAGGCTCAGGAGTCCTACGAGCAGTACTTC. Translated: CASSQAQESYEQYF. The chain combines TRBV14 with TRBJ2-7; D is ambiguous. CDR1 and CDR2 from the germline V gene are SGHDN and FVKESK. The CDR3 length is 14 residues. V was pared by 3 bases and J by 1 base, with 10 bases between.

The CDR3 DNA sequence: TGTGCCAGCAGCTGGGACTCCCTTACTTACAATGAGCAGTTCTTC. As protein: CASSWDSLTYNEQFF. The chain uses TRBV7-8 and TRBJ2-1; possible D gene TRBD2, 6 bases. The CDR3 is 15 amino acids. Germline CDR1 is SGHVS and CDR2 is FQNEAQ. The V gene lost 4 bases and the J gene lost 4 bases, with 14 bases spanning the gap. Filled out from reference TRBV7-8 and TRBJ2-1, the complete variable domain reads GAGVSQSPRYKVAKRGQDVALRCDPISGHVSLFWYQQALGQGPEFLTYFQNEAQLDKSGLPSDRFFAERPEGSVSTLKIQRTQQEDSAVYLCASSWDSLTYNEQFFGPGTRLTVL.

The chain employs TRBV11-2 and TRBJ2-7; D is unclear. The CDR3 runs 13 residues. The V end was cut by 3 bases, the J end by 1 base, with 7 bases between. CDR1 and CDR2 (germline): SGHAT, FQNNGV. Here the CDR3 reads CASSFGRSYEQYF. The CDR3 nucleotides read TGTGCCAGCAGCTTTGGCAGGTCCTACGAGCAGTACTTC.

V usage is TRBV15 and J usage is TRBJ1-1; D call uncertain. CDR1 and CDR2 (germline): LNHNV, YYDKDF (reference sequence). This CDR3 comprises 12 residues. V was clipped by 1 base and J by 1 base, with 1 base between them. DNA for the CDR3: TGTGCCACCAGCAGAGGGAACACTGAAGCTTTCTTT. This gives the protein CATSRGNTEAFF.

In this sample, this clone turned up once. The rearrangement uses TRBV7-9 and TRBJ1-1, with D possibly TRBD1 on 5 matching bases. The V gene lost 5 bases and the J gene lost 5 bases, with 9 bases spanning the gap. CDR3 length: 12 amino acids. Germline CDR1 is SEHNR and CDR2 is FQNEAQ (reference sequence). CDR3 region: CASSRGGTEAFF. DNA of the CDR3: TGTGCCAGCAGCAGGGGTGGTACTGAAGCTTTCTTT.

The V gene is TRBV13, the J gene TRBJ1-2, with D possibly being TRBD1 (6 bases). Between the trimmed V and J ends, which lost 7 bases and 0 bases, there was a span of 21 bases. The CDR3 has 17 residues. CDR1 is PRHDT and CDR2 is FYEKMQ in the germline V gene (reference sequence). CDR3 loop: CASKLSLTGSTNYGYTF. CDR3 DNA sequence: TGTGCCAGCAAACTCTCTCTTACAGGGAGTACTAACTATGGCTACACCTTC.

The V and J genes are TRBV7-6 and TRBJ2-1; no reliable D call. Germline V gene lookup returns CDR1 SGHVS and CDR2 FNYEAQ. Trimming stripped 5 bases from V and 0 bases from J, with 2 bases between. The CDR3 is 12 amino acids. The CDR3 region is CASSPSYNEQFF. The CDR3 DNA sequence: TGTGCCAGCAGCCCCTCCTACAATGAGCAGTTCTTC.

The V and J genes are TRBV7-9 and TRBJ2-7; D gene uncertain. Germline values: CDR1 SEHNR, CDR2 FQNEAQ (reference sequence). The CDR3 spans 12 residues. Trimming took off 10 bases at V and 2 bases at J, with 12 bases between the two ends. The CDR3 sequence is CATLDGAYEQYF. DNA of the CDR3: TGTGCCACCCTCGACGGAGCCTACGAGCAGTACTTC. Together with reference TRBV7-9 and TRBJ2-7, the CDR3 gives the full variable domain: DTGVSQNPRHKITKRGQNVTFRCDPISEHNRLYWYRQTLGQGPEFLTYFQNEAQLEKSRLLSDRFSAERPKGSFSTLEIQRTEQGDSAMYLCATLDGAYEQYFGPGTRLTVT.

This clone was counted only a few times. The CDR3 DNA follows: TGTGCCAGCAGCGTAGGGGGCTATGGCTACACCTTC. This gives the protein CASSVGGYGYTF. The chain has TRBV9 and TRBJ1-2, with D unresolved. Germline V gene sequence: CDR1 SGDLS, CDR2 YYNGEE. The CDR3 has 12 amino acids. Trimming cost V 0 bases and J 4 bases, with 4 bases left between them.

This clone was detected only a few times. The chain joins TRBV13 to TRBJ2-7; 12 bases align to TRBD1. The CDR3 totals 15 residues. V shed 9 bases, J shed 3 bases, and the junction held 9 bases outside the gene matches. Germline V gives CDR1 PRHDT, CDR2 FYEKMQ (reference sequence). CDR3 nucleotides: TGTGCCAGTAATTCCGGGACAGGGGGCGTCTACGAGCAGTACTTC. This codes for CASNSGTGGVYEQYF.